A single sample is the source of the 14 T cell receptor beta chains below, sequenced in a study of HIV-infected patients and healthy controls. TCRdb re-called the 5' RACE reads through MiXCR, storing one row per CDR3 protein. The sample carries about 64,000 distinct CDR3 sequences, 19% recorded once. Sequences were obtained from CD4+ T cells from blood. These receptors all stem from a human donor in good health.

The chain recombines TRBV6-5 with TRBJ1-1; D is undetermined. The ends were cut back, 1 base at V and 4 bases at J, with 7 bases in the middle. The CDR3 spans 13 residues. Per the germline V gene, CDR1 is MNHEY and CDR2 is SVGAGI. CDR3: CASSYLSTTEAFF. The CDR3 coding sequence is TGTGCCAGCAGTTACTTGAGTACCACTGAAGCTTTCTTT.

This clonotype was seen repeatedly, ten times or more. This chain uses TRBV25-1 with TRBJ2-3; D possibly uses TRBD1 or TRBD2 (5 bases each). There are 15 residues in the CDR3. V was shortened by 3 bases and J by 3 bases, with 13 bases between the two germline ends. Germline assignment: CDR1 MGHDK and CDR2 SYGVNS. Here the CDR3 DNA reads TGTGCCAGCAGTGACCCCCGGGGCTCGACAGATACGCAGTATTTT. It translates to CASSDPRGSTDTQYF.

This rearrangement joins TRBV19 to TRBJ1-5; D perhaps matches TRBD1 (5 bases). CDR1 and CDR2 (germline): LNHDA, SQIVND (reference sequence). The CDR3 has 14 residues. V lost 4 bases and J lost 0, with 7 bases in between. CDR3 in amino acids: CASSSDSSNQPQHF. The DNA for the CDR3 is TGTGCCAGTAGTAGCGACAGTAGCAATCAGCCCCAGCATTTT.

V usage is TRBV28 and J usage is TRBJ2-1; 9 bases are shared with TRBD2. V lost 6 bases and J lost 9; bases outside the gene matches: 12. The germline V gene has CDR1 MDHEN and CDR2 SYDVKM. The CDR3 spans 15 residues. The CDR3 DNA reads TGTGCCAGCAGCCAAGCGTCGGCGGGAGGGGGTGAGCAGTTCTTC. Its translation: CASSQASAGGGEQFF. Using reference TRBV28 and TRBJ2-1 for the parts outside the CDR3, the full variable domain is DVKVTQSSRYLVKRTGEKVFLECVQDMDHENMFWYRQDPGLGLRLIYFSYDVKMKEKGDIPEGYSVSREKKERFSLILESASTNQTSMYLCASSQASAGGGEQFFGPGTRLTVL.

There are many counts of this clonotype. This chain joins TRBV11-2 and TRBJ2-1; 11 positions match TRBD2. V dropped 3 bases and J dropped 4; count of bases not matched to a gene: 8. Germline CDR1 and CDR2: SGHAT and FQNNGV. This CDR3 comprises 17 residues. CDR3 sequence (DNA): TGTGCCAGCAGCTTCATCCTGACTAGCGGGACTTACAATGAGCAGTTCTTC. This encodes CASSFILTSGTYNEQFF.

There are a few counts of this clonotype. This sequence joins TRBV4-1 and TRBJ2-3; no firm D call. From germline, CDR1 is MGHRA and CDR2 YSYEKL. The CDR3 covers 14 residues. V was clipped by 1 base and J by 3 bases, with 8 bases between them. The CDR3 reads CASSQGGRTDTQYF. As DNA, the CDR3 is TGCGCCAGCAGCCAAGGTGGCAGGACAGATACGCAGTATTTT.

This clonotype was seen repeatedly, ten times or more. This chain uses TRBV10-2 with TRBJ1-2, with 7 nucleotides matching TRBD1. V was pared by 10 bases and J by 4 bases, with 6 bases of the junction left unmatched. Germline V lookup: CDR1 WSHSY, CDR2 SAAADI. The CDR3 is made up of 12 amino acids. For the CDR3, the DNA is TGCGCCACCAACCGGGACAGCTATGGCTACACCTTC. This sequence encodes CATNRDSYGYTF.

The sample holds many counts of this clonotype. V is TRBV27 and J is TRBJ2-7; 10 bases are a match to TRBD2. There are 15 residues in the CDR3. Germline CDR1 reads MNHEY; CDR2 reads SMNVEV (reference sequence). With V trimmed by 3 bases and J by 5 bases, 7 bases remained unmatched. CDR3 sequence: CASSLVSGRANEQYF. The DNA of the CDR3 is TGTGCCAGCAGTTTGGTAAGCGGGAGGGCCAACGAGCAGTACTTC.

Many counts were recorded for this clonotype. V is TRBV20-1 and J is TRBJ2-3, with TRBD2 as a possible D gene (6 bases). The CDR3 runs to 12 residues. Germline CDR1 reads DFQATT; CDR2 reads SNEGSKA (reference sequence). V was clipped by 3 bases and J by 5 bases, with 9 bases between them. CDR3 nucleotides: TGCAGTGCTAGCGGGGGTAAAGATACGCAGTATTTT. It encodes CSASGGKDTQYF.

The gene calls are TRBV29-1 and TRBJ1-1; maybe TRBD1 (6 bases). Trimming removed 4 bases from V and 2 bases from J, with 11 bases in between. CDR3 length: 13 amino acids. Germline V gene sequence: CDR1 SQVTM, CDR2 ANQGSEA. The CDR3 here is CSVAYRANTEAFF. The CDR3 DNA follows: TGCAGCGTTGCATACAGGGCTAACACTGAAGCTTTCTTT.

The rearrangement links TRBV21-1 to TRBJ2-7; the D call in the table, TRBD1, was not verified against the DNA. TRBV21-1 constitutes a pseudogene. The CDR3 sequence is 13 residues long. In DNA form, the CDR3 reads TGTGCCAGCAGCAAGGACACATACTACGAGCAGTACTTC. Translating gives CASSKDTYYEQYF.

The rearrangement links TRBV19 to TRBJ1-1; possibly TRBD1 for D (6 bases). The germline V and J ends were trimmed by 6 bases and 5 bases, with 19 bases remaining between them. CDR1 and CDR2 from the germline V gene are LNHDA and SQIVND (reference sequence). The CDR3 totals 15 residues. The CDR3 is CASSRDISIRTEAFF. The CDR3 DNA reads as TGTGCCAGTAGCCGGGACATATCAATAAGGACTGAAGCTTTCTTT.

This clonotype was counted between two and nine times. This chain joins TRBV7-2 and TRBJ2-7, with D perhaps TRBD2 (5 bases). The CDR3 spans 15 residues. CDR1 SGHTA and CDR2 FQGNSA come from the germline V gene. V was cut by 0 bases and J by 7 bases, with 16 bases left in between. CDR3 sequence (DNA): TGTGCCAGCAGCTTAGCTCCGAGCGGCATAGGTGAGCAGTACTTC. Translated, it gives CASSLAPSGIGEQYF.

This clonotype was seen many times. This chain joins TRBV7-6 and TRBJ2-5; 7 bases agree with TRBD1. The germline CDR1 and CDR2 sequences are SGHVS and FNYEAQ. The V segment lost 5 bases and the J segment 2 bases; nucleotides outside the gene matches: 5. The CDR3 has 14 residues. CDR3 sequence (DNA): TGTGCCAGCAGCGCACAGGGGATTCAAGAGACCCAGTACTTC. Its protein product is CASSAQGIQETQYF.